Below are 9 T cell receptor beta chains sequenced from a single sample in a study of T cell changes during pregnancy in multiple sclerosis. The method was immunoSEQ multiplex PCR; TCRdb's version includes in-frame clones alone and lacks a portion of them. The data show about 75,000 clones, 80% to 90% seen once. This sample comprised peripheral blood, obtained in the first trimester of pregnancy. The receptors were sampled from a female donor in good health, enrolled as a control in a pregnancy study.

V and J are TRBV18 and TRBJ2-7, with 8 bases fitting TRBD1. Germline V gene data show CDR1 as KGHSH and CDR2 as LQKENI. This CDR3 contains 14 residues. J was trimmed by 0 bases and V by 6 bases; bases with no gene match: 4. CDR3 in DNA: TGTGCCAGCTCCCAGCAGGGGGCCTCCTACGAGCAGTACTTC. Protein product: CASSQQGASYEQYF.

The V and J genes are TRBV5-6 and TRBJ2-3; TRBD2 aligns across 7 bases. J lost 2 bases, V lost 1 base, and 4 bases had no gene match. Germline CDR1 reads SGHDT; CDR2 reads YYEEEE. The CDR3 runs 15 residues. CDR3 sequence: CASSLPSGSTDTQYF. The CDR3 nucleotides read TGTGCCAGCAGCTTGCCTAGCGGATCCACAGATACGCAGTATTTT.

The gene calls are TRBV6-4 and TRBJ2-1; possible D gene TRBD2, 7 bases. V lost 4 bases and J lost 5, with 15 bases in between. The CDR3 is made up of 15 amino acids. Germline lookup yields CDR1 MRHNA and CDR2 SNTAGT. The chain's CDR3 is CASSGGGAENNEQFF. CDR3 coding DNA: TGTGCCAGCAGTGGAGGGGGGGCTGAAAACAATGAGCAGTTCTTC.

J is TRBJ2-2 and V is TRBV9; 8 nucleotides line up with TRBD2. Per germline, CDR1 SGDLS and CDR2 YYNGEE. The CDR3 covers 16 residues. J gave up 4 bases and V 1 base, and 6 bases lay outside the gene matches. The CDR3 spells CASSVSAGGPTGELFF. The DNA of the CDR3 is TGTGCCAGCAGCGTAAGCGCGGGAGGCCCCACCGGGGAGCTGTTTTTT.

The chain links TRBV6-1 to TRBJ1-5, with D possibly being TRBD1 (6 bases). V lost 6 bases, J lost 0 bases, and 12 bases lay in between. The CDR3 length is 15 residues. Germline values: CDR1 MNHNS, CDR2 SASEGT. The CDR3 DNA reads TGTGCCAGCAGCAGGGGACAATATAGCAATCAGCCCCAGCATTTT. The encoded protein is CASSRGQYSNQPQHF.

The chain carries TRBV12-5 and TRBJ2-1, with 14 bases lining up with TRBD2. V lost 4 bases to trimming and J lost 5 bases; unmatched junction nucleotides: 16. The CDR3 runs 20 residues. Germline lookup yields CDR1 LGHNT and CDR2 FRNRAP. In DNA form, the CDR3 reads TGTGCTAGTGGTTACCGATCCGGACTAGCGGGAGGCACCTTAGACAATGAGCAGTTCTTC. Its translation is CASGYRSGLAGGTLDNEQFF.

The rearrangement uses TRBV19 and TRBJ2-3; 9 positions agree with TRBD1. The length of the CDR3 is 13 residues. Germline V gene sequence: CDR1 LNHDA, CDR2 SQIVND (reference sequence). V dropped 5 bases and J dropped 6; count of bases not matched to a gene: 3. The CDR3 loop is CASSGTGRDTQYF. Written as DNA, the CDR3 is TGTGCCAGTAGTGGGACAGGGAGGGATACGCAGTATTTT. Full variable domain (rest looked up from reference TRBV19 and TRBJ2-3): DGGITQSPKYLFRKEGQNVTLSCEQNLNHDAMYWYRQDPGQGLRLIYYSQIVNDFQKGDIAEGYSVSREKKESFPLTVTSAQKNPTAFYLCASSGTGRDTQYFGPGTRLTVL.

CDR3 sequence: CATSPHRGSGNTIYF. In DNA, the CDR3 is TGTGCCACCAGCCCACACAGGGGCTCTGGAAACACCATATATTTT. This chain links TRBV15 with TRBJ1-3, with TRBD1 matching 7 bases. With V trimmed by 5 bases and J by 0 bases, 4 bases remained unmatched. Germline values: CDR1 LNHNV, CDR2 YYDKDF (reference sequence). CDR3 length: 15 residues.

The chain links TRBV6-4 to TRBJ1-2; no definite D call. V was trimmed by 0 bases and J by 2 bases, leaving 7 bases between them. Germline CDR1 MRHNA, CDR2 SNTAGT. CDR3 length: 14 amino acids. The CDR3 is CASSDSAGNYGYTF. The DNA for the CDR3 is TGTGCCAGCAGTGACTCGGCGGGGAACTATGGCTACACCTTC.